The clone carrying this TCR beta chain was counted at least ten times. Its antigen remains unidentified. Generation of TCR beta libraries employed quantitative 5'-RACE incorporating molecular barcodes. TCRdb fed the 5' RACE reads into MiXCR, producing one record per CDR3 protein. The sample contains more than 600,000 distinct CDR3 sequences, 15% to 20% of which appear only once. The sample belongs to a study of CD8 T cells in ankylosing spondylitis. Germline loops: CDR1 SQVTM, CDR2 ANQGSEA. This CDR3 is 16 amino acids long. V shed 6 bases, J shed 1 base, and the junction held 9 bases outside the gene matches. Study-level results: Ankylosing spondylitis blood seemed to carry a telltale TCR beta motif made of roughly eight highly homologous variants. Disease-linked clones displayed a CD8+ phenotype and appeared relatively rarely in peripheral blood. Earlier literature documents some of the motif variants in reactive arthritis synovial fluid and blood. Significantly higher representation of disease-linked clones was reported for matched ankylosing spondylitis synovial fluid.

Sequencing was carried out using blood, either unsorted or a sorted T cell fraction (not recorded which). The clonotype was recovered from a male donor with ankylosing spondylitis. This chain connects TRBV29-1 to TRBJ2-2; 9 nucleotides agree with TRBD2. The CDR3 reads CSVRAAGGGNTGELFF. CDR3 nucleotides: TGCAGCGTGAGAGCAGCGGGGGGCGGGAACACCGGGGAGCTGTTTTTT.